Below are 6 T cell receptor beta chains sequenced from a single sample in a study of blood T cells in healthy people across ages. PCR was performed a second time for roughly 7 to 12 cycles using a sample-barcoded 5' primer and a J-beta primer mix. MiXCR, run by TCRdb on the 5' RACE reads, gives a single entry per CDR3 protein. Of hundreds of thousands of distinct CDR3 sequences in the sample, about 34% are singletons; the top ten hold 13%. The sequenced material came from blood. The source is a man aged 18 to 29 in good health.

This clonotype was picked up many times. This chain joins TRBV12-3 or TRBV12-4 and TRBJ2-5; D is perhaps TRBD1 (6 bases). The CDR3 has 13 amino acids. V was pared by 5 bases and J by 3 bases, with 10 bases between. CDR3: CASSPQGKETQYF. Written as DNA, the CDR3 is TGTGCCAGCAGTCCTCAGGGGAAAGAGACCCAGTACTTC.

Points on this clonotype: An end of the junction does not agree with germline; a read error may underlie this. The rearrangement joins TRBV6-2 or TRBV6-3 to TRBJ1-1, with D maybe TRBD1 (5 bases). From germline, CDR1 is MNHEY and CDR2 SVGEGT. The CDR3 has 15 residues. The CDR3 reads CASSKSGTRNTGAFF. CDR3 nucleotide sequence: TGTGCCAGCAGCAAATCCGGGACCCGAAACACTGGAGCTTTCTTT.

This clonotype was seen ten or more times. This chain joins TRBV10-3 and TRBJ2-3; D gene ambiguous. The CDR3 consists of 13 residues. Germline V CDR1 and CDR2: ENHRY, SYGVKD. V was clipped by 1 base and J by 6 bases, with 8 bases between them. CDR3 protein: CAISEWLTDTQYF. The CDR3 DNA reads TGTGCCATCAGTGAGTGGTTGACGGATACGCAGTATTTT.

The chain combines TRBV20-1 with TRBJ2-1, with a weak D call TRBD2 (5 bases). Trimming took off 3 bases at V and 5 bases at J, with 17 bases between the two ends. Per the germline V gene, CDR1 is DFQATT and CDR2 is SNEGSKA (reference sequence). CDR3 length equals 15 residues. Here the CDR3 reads CSARGPAEWNNEQFF. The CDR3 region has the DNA TGCAGTGCTAGGGGCCCAGCGGAGTGGAACAATGAGCAGTTCTTC.

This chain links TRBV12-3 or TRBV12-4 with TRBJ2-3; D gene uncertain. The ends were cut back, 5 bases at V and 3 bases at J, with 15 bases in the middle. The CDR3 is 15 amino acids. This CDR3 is CASSIPYGRTDTQYF. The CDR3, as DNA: TGTGCCAGCAGTATCCCCTACGGAAGAACAGATACGCAGTATTTT.

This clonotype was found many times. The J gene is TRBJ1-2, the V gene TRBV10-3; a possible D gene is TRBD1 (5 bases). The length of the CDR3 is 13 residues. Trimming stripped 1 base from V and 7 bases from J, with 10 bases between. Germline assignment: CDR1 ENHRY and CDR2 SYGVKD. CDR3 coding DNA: TGTGCCATCAGTGAGTTCTACGGGACTGGCTACACCTTC. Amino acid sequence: CAISEFYGTGYTF.